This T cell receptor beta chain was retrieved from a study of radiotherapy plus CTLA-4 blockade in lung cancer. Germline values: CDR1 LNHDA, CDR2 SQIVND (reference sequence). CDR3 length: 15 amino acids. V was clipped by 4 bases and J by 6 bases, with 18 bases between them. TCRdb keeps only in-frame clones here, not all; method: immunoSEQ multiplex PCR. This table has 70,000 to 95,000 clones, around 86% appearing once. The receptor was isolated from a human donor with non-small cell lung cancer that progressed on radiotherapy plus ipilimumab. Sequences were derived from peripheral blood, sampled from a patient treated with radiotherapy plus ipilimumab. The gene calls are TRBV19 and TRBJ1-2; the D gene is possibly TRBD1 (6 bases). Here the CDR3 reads CASSNPVGAGNGYTF. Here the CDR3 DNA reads TGTGCCAGTAGTAACCCCGTGGGGGCGGGCAATGGCTACACCTTC. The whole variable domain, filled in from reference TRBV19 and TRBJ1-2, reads DGGITQSPKYLFRKEGQNVTLSCEQNLNHDAMYWYRQDPGQGLRLIYYSQIVNDFQKGDIAEGYSVSREKKESFPLTVTSAQKNPTAFYLCASSNPVGAGNGYTFGSGTRLTVV.